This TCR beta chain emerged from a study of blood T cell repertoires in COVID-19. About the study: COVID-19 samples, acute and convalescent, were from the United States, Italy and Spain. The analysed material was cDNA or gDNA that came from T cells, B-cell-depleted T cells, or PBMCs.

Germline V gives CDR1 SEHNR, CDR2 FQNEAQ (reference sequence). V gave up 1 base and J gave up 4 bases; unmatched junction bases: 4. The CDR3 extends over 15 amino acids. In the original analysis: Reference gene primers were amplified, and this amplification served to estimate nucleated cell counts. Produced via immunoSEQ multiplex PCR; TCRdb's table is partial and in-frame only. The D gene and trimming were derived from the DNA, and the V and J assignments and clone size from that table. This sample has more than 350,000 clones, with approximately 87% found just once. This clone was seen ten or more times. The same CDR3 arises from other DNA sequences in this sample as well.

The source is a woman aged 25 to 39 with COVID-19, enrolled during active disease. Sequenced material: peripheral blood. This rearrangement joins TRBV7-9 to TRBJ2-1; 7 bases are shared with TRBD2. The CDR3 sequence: CASSLVSGYYNEQFF. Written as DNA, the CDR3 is TGTGCCAGCAGCTTAGTTAGCGGGTATTACAATGAGCAGTTCTTC.